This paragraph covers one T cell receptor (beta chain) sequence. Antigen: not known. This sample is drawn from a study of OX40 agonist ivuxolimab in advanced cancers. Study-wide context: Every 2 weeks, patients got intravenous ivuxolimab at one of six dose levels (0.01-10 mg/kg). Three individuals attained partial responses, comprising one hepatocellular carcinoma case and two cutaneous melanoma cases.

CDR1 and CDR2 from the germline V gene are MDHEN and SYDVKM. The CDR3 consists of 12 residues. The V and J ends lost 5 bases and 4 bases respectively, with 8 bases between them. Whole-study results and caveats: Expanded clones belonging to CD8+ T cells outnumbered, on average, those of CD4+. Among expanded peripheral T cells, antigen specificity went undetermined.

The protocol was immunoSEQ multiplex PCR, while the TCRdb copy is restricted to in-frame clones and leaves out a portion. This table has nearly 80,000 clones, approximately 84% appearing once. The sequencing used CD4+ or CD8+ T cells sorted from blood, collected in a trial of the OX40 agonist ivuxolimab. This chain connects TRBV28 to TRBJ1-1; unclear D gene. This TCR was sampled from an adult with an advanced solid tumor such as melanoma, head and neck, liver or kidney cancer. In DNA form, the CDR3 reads TGTGCCAGCAGTCGGGGAGGCACTGAAGCTTTCTTT. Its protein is CASSRGGTEAFF.